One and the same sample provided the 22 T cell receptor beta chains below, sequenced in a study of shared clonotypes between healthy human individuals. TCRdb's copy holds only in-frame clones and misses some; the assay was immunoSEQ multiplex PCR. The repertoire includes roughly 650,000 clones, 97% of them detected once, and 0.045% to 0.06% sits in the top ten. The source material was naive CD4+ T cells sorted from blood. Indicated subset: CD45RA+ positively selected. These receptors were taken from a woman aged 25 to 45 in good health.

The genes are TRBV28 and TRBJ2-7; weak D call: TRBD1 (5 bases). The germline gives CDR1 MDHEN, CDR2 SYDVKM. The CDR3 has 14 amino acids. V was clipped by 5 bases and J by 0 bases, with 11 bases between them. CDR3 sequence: CASSVQGTSYEQYF. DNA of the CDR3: TGTGCCAGCAGTGTGCAGGGTACCTCCTACGAGCAGTACTTC.

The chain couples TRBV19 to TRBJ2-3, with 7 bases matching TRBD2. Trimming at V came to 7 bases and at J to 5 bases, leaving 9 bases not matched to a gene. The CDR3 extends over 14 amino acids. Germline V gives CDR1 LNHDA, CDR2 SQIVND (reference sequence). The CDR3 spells CASTDGGTGDTQYF. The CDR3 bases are TGTGCCAGTACCGACGGGGGGACGGGAGATACGCAGTATTTT.

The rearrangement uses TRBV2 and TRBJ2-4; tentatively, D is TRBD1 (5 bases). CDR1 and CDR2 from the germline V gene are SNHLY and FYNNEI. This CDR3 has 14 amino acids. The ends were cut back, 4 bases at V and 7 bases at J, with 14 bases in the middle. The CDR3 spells CASSGRQIGNIQYF. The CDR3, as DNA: TGTGCCAGCAGTGGCCGACAGATAGGTAACATTCAGTACTTC.

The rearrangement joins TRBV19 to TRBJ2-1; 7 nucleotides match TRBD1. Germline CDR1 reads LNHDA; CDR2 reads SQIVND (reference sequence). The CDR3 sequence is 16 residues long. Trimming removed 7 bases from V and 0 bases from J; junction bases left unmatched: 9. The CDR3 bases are TGTGCCAGTAATCCACCCGGGACAGACTCCTACAATGAGCAGTTCTTC. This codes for CASNPPGTDSYNEQFF.

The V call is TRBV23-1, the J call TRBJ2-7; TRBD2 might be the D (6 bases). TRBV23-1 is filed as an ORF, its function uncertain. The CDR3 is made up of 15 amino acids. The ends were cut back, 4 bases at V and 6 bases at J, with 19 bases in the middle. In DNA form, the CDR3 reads TGCGCCAGCAGTCCCCCGGGACTGTCCCCTTCCGAGCAGTACTTC. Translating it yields CASSPPGLSPSEQYF.

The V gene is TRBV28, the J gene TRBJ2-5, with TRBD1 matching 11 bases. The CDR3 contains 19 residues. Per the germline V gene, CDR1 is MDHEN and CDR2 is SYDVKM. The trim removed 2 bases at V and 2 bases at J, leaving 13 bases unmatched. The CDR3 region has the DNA TGTGCCAGCAGTTTACATCCTTCGGGGACAGGGGGTAGACAAGAGACCCAGTACTTC. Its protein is CASSLHPSGTGGRQETQYF.

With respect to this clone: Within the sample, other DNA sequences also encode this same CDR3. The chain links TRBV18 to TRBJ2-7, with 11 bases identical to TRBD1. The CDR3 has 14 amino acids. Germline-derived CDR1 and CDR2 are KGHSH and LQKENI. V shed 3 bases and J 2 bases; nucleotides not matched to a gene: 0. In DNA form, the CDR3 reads TGTGCCAGCTCACCGGGACAGGGGGCCTACGAGCAGTACTTC. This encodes CASSPGQGAYEQYF.

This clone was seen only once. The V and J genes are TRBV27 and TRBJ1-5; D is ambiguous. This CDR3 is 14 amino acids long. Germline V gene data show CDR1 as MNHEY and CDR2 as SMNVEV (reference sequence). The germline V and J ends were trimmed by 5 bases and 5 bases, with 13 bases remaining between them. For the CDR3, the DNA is TGTGCCAGCAGTCCGGTTCCCGCCGATCAGCCCCAGCATTTT. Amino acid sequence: CASSPVPADQPQHF.

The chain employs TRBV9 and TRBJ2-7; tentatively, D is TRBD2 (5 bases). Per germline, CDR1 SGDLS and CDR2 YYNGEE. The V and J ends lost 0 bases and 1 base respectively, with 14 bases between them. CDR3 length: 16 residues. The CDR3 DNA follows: TGTGCCAGCAGCGTAGGTTACGGGGTGGGTTCCTACGAGCAGTACTTC. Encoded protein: CASSVGYGVGSYEQYF.

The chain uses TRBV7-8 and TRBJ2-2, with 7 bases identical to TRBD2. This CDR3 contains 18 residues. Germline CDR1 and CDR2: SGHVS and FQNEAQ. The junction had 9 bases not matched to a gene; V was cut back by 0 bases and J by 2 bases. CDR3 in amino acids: CASSLALIGGSNTGELFF. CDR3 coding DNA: TGTGCCAGCAGCTTAGCGCTAATCGGCGGGAGTAACACCGGGGAGCTGTTTTTT.

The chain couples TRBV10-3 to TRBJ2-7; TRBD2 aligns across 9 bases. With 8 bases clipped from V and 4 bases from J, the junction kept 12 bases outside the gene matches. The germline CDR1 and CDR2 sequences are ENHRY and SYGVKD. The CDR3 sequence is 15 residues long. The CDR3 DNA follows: TGTGCCATCCAGGGCCAGCGGGAGGTTGGTTACGAGCAGTACTTC. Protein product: CAIQGQREVGYEQYF.

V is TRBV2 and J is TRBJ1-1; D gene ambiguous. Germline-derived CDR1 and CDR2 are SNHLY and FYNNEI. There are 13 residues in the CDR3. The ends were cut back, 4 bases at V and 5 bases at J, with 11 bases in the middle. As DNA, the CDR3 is TGTGCCAGCAGTGGAGGTACCGGTACTGAAGCTTTCTTT. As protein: CASSGGTGTEAFF.

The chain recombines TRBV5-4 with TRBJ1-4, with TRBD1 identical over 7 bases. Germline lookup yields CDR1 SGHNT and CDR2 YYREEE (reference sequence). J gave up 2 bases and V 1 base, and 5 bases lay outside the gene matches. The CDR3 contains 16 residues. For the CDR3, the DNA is TGTGCCAGCAGCTTGAACAGGGGATCGACTAATGAAAAACTGTTTTTT. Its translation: CASSLNRGSTNEKLFF.

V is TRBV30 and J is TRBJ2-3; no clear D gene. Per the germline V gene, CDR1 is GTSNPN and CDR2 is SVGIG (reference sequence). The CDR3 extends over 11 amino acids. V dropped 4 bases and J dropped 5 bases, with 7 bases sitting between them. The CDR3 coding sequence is TGTGCCTGGACCCTCCAAGATACGCAGTATTTT. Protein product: CAWTLQDTQYF.

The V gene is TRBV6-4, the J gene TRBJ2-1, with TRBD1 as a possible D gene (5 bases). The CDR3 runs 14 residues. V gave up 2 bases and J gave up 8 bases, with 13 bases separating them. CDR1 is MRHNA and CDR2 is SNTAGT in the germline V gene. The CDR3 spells CASSDGQGIDEQFF. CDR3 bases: TGTGCCAGCAGTGACGGGCAGGGAATCGATGAGCAGTTCTTC.

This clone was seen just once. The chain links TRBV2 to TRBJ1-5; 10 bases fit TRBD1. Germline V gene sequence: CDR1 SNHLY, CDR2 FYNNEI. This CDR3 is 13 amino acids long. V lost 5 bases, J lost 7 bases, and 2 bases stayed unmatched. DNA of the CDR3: TGTGCCAGCAGTCAGACAGGGGGCCAGCCCCAGCATTTT. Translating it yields CASSQTGGQPQHF. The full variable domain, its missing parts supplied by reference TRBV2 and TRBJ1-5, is EPEVTQTPSHQVTQMGQEVILRCVPISNHLYFYWYRQILGQKVEFLVSFYNNEISEKSEIFDDQFSVERPDGSNFTLKIRSTKLEDSAMYFCASSQTGGQPQHFGDGTRLSIL.

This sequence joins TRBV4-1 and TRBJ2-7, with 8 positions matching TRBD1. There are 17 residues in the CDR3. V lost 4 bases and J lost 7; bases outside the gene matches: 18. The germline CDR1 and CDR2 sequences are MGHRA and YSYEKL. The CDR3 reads CASSLWTGSDISSEQYF. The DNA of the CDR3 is TGCGCCAGCAGCCTATGGACAGGGTCTGACATTTCGAGTGAGCAGTACTTC.

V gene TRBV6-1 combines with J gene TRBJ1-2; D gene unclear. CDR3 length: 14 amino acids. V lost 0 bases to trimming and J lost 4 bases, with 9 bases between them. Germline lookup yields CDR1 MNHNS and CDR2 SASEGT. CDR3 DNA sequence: TGTGCCAGCAGTGAAGCTCGAGGGATCTATGGCTACACCTTC. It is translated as CASSEARGIYGYTF.

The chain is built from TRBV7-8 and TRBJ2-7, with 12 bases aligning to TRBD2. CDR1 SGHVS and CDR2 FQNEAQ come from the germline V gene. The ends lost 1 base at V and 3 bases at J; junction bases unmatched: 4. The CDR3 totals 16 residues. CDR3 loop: CASSLESGLAGYEQYF. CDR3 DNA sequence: TGTGCCAGCAGCTTAGAGTCGGGACTAGCGGGCTACGAGCAGTACTTC.

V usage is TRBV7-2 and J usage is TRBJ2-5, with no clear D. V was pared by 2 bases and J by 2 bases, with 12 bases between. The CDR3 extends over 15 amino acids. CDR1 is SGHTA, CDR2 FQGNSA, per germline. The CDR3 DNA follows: TGTGCCAGCAGCTTATTCGGTAATAGTCAAGAGACCCAGTACTTC. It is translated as CASSLFGNSQETQYF.

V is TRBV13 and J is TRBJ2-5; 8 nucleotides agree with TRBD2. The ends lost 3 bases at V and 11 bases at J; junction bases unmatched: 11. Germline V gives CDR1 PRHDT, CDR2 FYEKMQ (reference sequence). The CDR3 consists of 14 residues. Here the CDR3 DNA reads TGTGCCAGCAGCTTTAGCGGGAATTTGAGAGAGCAGTACTTC. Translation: CASSFSGNLREQYF.

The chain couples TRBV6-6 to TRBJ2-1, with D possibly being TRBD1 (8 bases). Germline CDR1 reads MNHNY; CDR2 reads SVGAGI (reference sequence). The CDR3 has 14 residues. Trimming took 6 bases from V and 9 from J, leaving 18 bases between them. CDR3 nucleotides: TGTGCCAGCAGGAGGACAGGGAGGGGGGTTGAGCAGTTCTTC. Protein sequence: CASRRTGRGVEQFF.